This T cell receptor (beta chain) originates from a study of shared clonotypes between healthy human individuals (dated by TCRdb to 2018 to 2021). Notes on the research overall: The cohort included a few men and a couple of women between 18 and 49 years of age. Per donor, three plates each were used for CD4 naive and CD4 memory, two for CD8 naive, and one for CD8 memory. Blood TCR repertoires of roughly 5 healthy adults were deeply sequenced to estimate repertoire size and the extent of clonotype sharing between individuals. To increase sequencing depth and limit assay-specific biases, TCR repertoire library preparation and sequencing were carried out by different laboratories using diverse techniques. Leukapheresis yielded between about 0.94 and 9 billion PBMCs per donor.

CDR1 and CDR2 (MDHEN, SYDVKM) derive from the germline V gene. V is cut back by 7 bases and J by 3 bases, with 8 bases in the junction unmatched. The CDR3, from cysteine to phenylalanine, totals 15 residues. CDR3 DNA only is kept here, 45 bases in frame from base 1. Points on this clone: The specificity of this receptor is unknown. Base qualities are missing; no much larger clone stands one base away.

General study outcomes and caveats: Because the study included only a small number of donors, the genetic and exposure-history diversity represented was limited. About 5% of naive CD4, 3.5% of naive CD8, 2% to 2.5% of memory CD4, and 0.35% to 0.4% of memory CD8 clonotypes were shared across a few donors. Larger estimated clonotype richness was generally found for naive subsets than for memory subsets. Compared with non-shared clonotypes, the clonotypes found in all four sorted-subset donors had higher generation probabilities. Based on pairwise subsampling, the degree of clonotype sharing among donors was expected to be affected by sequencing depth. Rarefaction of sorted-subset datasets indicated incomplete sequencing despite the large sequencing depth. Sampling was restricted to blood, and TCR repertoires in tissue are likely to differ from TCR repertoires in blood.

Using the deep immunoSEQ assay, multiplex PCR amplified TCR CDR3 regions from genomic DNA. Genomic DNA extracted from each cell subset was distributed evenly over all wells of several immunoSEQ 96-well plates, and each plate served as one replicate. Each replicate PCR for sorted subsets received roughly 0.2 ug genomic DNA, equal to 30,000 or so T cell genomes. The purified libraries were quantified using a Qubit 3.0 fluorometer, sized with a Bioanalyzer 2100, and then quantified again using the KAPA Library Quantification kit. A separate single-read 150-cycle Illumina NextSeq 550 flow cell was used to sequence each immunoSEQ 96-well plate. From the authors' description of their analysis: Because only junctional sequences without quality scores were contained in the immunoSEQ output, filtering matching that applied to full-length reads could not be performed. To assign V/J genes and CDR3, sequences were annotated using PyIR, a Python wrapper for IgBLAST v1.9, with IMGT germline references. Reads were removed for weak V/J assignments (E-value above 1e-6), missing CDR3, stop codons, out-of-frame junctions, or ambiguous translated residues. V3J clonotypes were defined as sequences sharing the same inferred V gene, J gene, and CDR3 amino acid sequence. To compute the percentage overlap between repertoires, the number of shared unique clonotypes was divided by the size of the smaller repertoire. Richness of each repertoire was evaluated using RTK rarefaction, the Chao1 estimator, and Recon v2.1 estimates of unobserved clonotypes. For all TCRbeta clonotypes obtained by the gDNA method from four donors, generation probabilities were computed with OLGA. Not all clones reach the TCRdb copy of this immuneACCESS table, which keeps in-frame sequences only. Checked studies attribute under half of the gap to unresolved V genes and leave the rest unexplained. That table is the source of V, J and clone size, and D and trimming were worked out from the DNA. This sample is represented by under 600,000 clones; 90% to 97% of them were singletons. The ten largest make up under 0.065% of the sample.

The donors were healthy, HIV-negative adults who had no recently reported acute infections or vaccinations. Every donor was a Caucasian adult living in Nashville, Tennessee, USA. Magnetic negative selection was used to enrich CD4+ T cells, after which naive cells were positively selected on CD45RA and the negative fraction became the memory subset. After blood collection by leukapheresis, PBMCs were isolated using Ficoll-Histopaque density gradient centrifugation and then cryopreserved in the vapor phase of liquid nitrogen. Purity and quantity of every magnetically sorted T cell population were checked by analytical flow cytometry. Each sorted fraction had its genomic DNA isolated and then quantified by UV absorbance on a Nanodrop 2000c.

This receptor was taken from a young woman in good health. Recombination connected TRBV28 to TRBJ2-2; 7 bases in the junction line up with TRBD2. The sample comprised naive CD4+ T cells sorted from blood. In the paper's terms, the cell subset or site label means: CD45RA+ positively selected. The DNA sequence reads TGTGCCAGCAACGGAGCGGGATCGGACACCGGGGAGCTGTTTTTT. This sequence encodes CASNGAGSDTGELFF.